This note documents a single T cell receptor (beta chain) sequence. The antigen is undetermined. PCR involved 60 Vbeta and 13 Jbeta primers. Per the study methods: There were about 86 million unique TCR beta chains by a later count, and approximately 10 million of them were shared. Using immunoSEQ multiplex PCR, the repertoire was profiled, and TCRdb retains in-frame clones only, with some absent. V, J and clone size derive from that table, while D and trimming were established from the DNA sequence. This table holds about 300,000 clones, roughly 89% found once. Trimming took 3 bases from V and 6 from J; bases not matched to a gene: 5. The CDR3 spans 14 residues. Germline V gene lookup returns CDR1 KGHSH and CDR2 LQKENI. This sample is part of a study of cytomegalovirus exposure and HLA in healthy donors. For the study at large: Some 180 million T cells yielded 117 million unique TCR beta sequences in earlier analysis.

Findings of the study overall: Despite most TCR sequences being rare, some public TCRs occurred in many donors. A previous analysis found most TCR beta V segments productive roughly 90% or roughly 30% of the time.

The chain employs TRBV18 and TRBJ2-7, with TRBD1 matching over 10 bases. The source of this sequence is a man aged 35 to 55 in good health and CMV-seropositive. Sequenced: PBMCs. CDR3: CASSPSRDRGEQYF. DNA for the CDR3: TGTGCCAGCTCACCTTCCCGGGACAGGGGCGAGCAGTACTTC.